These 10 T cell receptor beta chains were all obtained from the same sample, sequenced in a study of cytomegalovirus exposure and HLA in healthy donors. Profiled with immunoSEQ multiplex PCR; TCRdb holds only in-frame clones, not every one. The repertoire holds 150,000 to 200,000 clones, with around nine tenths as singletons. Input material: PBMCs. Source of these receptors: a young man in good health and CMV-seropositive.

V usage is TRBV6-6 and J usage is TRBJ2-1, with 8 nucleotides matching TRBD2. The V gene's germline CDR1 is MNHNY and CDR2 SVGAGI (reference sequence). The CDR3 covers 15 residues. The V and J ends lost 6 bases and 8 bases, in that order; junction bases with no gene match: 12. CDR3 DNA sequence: TGTGCCAGCAGCCCCGGTGGCGGGAGGACCGATGAGCAGTTCTTC. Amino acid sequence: CASSPGGGRTDEQFF.

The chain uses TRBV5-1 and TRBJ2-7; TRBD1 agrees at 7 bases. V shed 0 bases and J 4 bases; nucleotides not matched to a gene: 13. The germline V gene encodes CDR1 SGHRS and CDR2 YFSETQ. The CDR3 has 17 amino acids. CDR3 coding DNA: TGCGCCAGCAGCTTGGCGACAGGGCTTCTTTGGCGATACGAGCAGTACTTC. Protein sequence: CASSLATGLLWRYEQYF.

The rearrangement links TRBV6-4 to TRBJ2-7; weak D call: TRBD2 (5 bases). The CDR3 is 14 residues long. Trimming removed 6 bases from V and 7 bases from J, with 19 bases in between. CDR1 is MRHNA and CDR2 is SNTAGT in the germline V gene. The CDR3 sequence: CASSNGPESGEQYF. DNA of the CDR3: TGTGCCAGCAGCAACGGACCCGAATCGGGAGAGCAGTACTTC.

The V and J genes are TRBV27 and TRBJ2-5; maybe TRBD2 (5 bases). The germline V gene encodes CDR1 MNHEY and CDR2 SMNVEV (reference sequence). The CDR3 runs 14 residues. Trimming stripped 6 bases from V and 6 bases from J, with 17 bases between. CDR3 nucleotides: TGTGCCAGCAGACCGGGGTCAGAAGGCAAGACCCAGTACTTC. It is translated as CASRPGSEGKTQYF.

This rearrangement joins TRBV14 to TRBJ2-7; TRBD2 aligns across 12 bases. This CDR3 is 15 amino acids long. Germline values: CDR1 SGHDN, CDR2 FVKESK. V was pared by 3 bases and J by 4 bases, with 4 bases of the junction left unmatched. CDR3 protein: CASSHWTSGEYEQYF. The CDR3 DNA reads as TGTGCCAGCAGCCACTGGACTAGCGGGGAGTACGAGCAGTACTTC. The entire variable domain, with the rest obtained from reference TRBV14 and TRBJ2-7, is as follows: EAGVTQFPSHSVIEKGQTVTLRCDPISGHDNLYWYRRVMGKEIKFLLHFVKESKQDESGMPNNRFLAERTGGTYSTLKVQPAELEDSGVYFCASSHWTSGEYEQYFGPGTRLTVT.

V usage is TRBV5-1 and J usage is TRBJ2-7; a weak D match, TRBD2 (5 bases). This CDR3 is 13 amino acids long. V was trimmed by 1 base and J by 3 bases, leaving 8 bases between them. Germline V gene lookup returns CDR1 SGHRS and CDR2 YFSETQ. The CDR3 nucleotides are TGCGCCAGCAGCTTGTCGGACTTCTACGAGCAGTACTTC. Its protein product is CASSLSDFYEQYF.

The CDR3 region is CASSLGPGFGNTIYF. The DNA for the CDR3 is TGTGCCAGCAGCTTAGGGCCAGGGTTTGGAAACACCATATATTTT. The gene calls are TRBV7-6 and TRBJ1-3, with a possible D match to TRBD1 (5 bases). Germline CDR1 and CDR2: SGHVS and FNYEAQ. With 1 base removed from V and 3 bases from J, the gap between germline ends came to 10 bases. The length of the CDR3 is 15 residues.

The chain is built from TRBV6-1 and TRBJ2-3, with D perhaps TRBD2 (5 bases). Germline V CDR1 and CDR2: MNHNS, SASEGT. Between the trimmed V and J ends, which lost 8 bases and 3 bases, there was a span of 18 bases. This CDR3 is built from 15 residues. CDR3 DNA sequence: TGTGCCAGCCTTAAACGAGGAGGAAGAACAGATACGCAGTATTTT. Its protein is CASLKRGGRTDTQYF.

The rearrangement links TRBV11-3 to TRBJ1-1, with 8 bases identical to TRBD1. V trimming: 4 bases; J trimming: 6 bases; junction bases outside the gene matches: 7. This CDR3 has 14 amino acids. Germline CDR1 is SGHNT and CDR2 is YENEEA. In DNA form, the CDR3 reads TGTGCCAGCAGCTGCATCCAGGGGGCTCCTGAAGCTTTCTTT. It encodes CASSCIQGAPEAFF.

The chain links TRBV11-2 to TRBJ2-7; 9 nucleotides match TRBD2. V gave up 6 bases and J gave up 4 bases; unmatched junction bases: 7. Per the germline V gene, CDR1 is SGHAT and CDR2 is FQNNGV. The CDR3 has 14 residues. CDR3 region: CASRGGGAGYEQYF. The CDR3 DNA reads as TGTGCCAGCAGGGGCGGGGGGGCCGGTTACGAGCAGTACTTC.